This TCR beta chain appears in the sequencing data of a study of blood T cell repertoires in COVID-19. The overall study: Acute and convalescent COVID-19 samples came from the United States, Italy and Spain.

Profiled with immunoSEQ multiplex PCR; TCRdb holds only in-frame clones, not every one. Among roughly 220,000 clones, roughly 90% were seen once, and the ten largest hold more than 12%. Researchers sorted participants into cohorts using their self-reported clinical history. A COVID-19 case was met by exposed participants within 2 weeks before study entry. The sample consisted of PBMCs or T cells enriched from blood (not recorded which). This TCR derives from a man younger than 45 who had been exposed to COVID-19.

DNA for the CDR3: TGTGCCAGCAGCCAAGAAGATCGAAGGAGGGGGGAGCTGTTTTTT. Amino acid sequence: CASSQEDRRRGELFF. The rearrangement uses TRBV3-1 (or the pseudogene TRBV3-2) and TRBJ2-2, with D possibly matching TRBD2 (5 bases). The CDR3 totals 15 residues. Germline-derived CDR1 and CDR2 are LGHDT and YNNKEL (reference sequence). Trimming cost V 0 bases and J 8 bases, with 13 bases left between them.